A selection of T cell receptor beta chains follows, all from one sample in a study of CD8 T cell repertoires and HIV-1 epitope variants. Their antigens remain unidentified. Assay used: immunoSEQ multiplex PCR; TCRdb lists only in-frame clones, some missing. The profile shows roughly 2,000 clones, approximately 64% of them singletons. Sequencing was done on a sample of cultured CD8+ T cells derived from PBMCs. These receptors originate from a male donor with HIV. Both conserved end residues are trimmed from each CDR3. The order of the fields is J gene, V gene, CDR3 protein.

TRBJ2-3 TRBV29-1 SVPAGAGDTQY
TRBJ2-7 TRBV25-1 ASSVEGHYEQY
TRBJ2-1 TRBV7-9 ASSLEGSSYNEQF
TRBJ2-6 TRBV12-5 ASGVNNAGQSRANVLT
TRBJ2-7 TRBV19 ASSISSGAYEQY
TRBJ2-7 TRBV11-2 ASSEQSSTSGAPYEQY
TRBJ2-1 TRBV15 ATSRESTSAYNEQF
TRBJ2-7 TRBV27 ASSISTGGTYEQY
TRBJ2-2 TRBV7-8 ASSLGTGAHTGELF
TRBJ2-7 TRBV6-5 ASSQGLVFSYEQY
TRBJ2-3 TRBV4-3 ASSQGRGADTQY
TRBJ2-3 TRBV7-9 ASSPAGSSRTDTQY
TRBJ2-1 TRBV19 ASSTGTSGYNEQF
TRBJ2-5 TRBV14 ASSQVRGRGTQY
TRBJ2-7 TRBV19 ASSTSISYEQY
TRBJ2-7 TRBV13 ASSWGQGAYEQY
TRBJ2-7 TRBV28 ASSFPPPSPNTPTTYEQY
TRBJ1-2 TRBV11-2 ASRDRTLAV
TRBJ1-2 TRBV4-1 ASSQTQSNYGYT
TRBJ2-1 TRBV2 ASSEPKDRVVGNEQF
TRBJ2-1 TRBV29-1 SVEGNEQF
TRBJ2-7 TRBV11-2 ASSLTPELAGVYEQY
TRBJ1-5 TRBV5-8 ASSFWTDSNQPQH
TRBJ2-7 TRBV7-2 ASSLRAGEQY
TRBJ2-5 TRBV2 ASSDPDSAWGTQY
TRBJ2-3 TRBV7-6 ASSLDVAGGSTDTQY
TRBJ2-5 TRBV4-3 ASSQESRDRGLGETQY
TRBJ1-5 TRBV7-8 ASSLEGGSQPQH
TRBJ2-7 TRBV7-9 ASSLLTGPMYSYEQY
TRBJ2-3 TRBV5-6 ASSSEGLAGGPDTQY
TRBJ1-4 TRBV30 AWSPSLATNEKLF
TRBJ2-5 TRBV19 ASKGPQETQY
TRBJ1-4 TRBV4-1 ASSLLLGEKLF
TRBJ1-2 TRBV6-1 ASSEGSGQGAYGYT
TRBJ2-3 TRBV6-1 ASSETSGRPDTQY
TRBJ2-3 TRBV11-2 ASSLGTSGVTDTQY
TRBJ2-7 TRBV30 AWSGDGYEQY
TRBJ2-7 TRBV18 ASSPGTSGYEQY
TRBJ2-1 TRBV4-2 ASSQVGPSNEQF
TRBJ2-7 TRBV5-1 ASSPELDYYEQY
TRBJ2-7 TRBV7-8 ASSFVTSGGYEQY
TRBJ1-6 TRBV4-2 TSSQELLLNSPLH
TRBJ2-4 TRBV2 ASSDGFGPRMDIQY
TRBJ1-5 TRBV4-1 ASSQVYNPNQPQH
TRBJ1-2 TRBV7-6 ASSGQGWNGYT
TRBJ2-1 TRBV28 ASSGQLDKAEELYNEQF
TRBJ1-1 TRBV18 ASSPPGLADTEAF
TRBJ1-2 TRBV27 ASSATGGFGGYT
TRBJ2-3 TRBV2 ASRGGQVSTDTQY
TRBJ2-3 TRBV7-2 ASSLDGAQTQY
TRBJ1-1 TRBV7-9 ASGPNTAGPNTEAF